The rows below give T cell receptor beta chains drawn from one sample of a study of shared clonotypes between healthy human individuals. Generated by immunoSEQ multiplex PCR, the TCRdb table keeps only in-frame clones and is missing some. The table has some 1.5 million clones, 95% to 99% seen once; the top ten hold 0.4% to 0.55%. The sequenced sample was naive CD4+ T cells sorted from blood. Receptors were obtained from a man aged 30-40 years in good health. Each CDR3 is given with its conserved first and last residue. Each record gives: clone size, V gene, J gene, D gene, CDR3 DNA, CDR3 protein. D genes are given only for firm matches. For some rows the clone size is stated as once, few or many, or as a class when expanded; others skip it.

>-|TRBV6-5|TRBJ2-2|-
TGTGCCAGCGGGTTGTCAGCGGGGGAGCTGTTTTTT
CASGLSAGELFF
>once|TRBV29-1|TRBJ2-4|TRBD1
TGCAGCGTAACAGGGGGCGCAGCCAAAAACATTCAGTACTTC
CSVTGGAAKNIQYF
>-|TRBV6-4|TRBJ2-1|TRBD2
TGTGCCAGCAGTGGTGGGACTAGCGGGTTCTACAATGAGCAGTTCTTC
CASSGGTSGFYNEQFF
>-|TRBV19|TRBJ2-1|-
TGTGCCAGTAGGCCGGGACTGGAATACAATGAGCAGTTCTTC
CASRPGLEYNEQFF
>-|TRBV20-1|TRBJ2-3|-
TGCAGTGCTAAGCTCGGGGATACGCAGTATTTT
CSAKLGDTQYF
>-|TRBV5-4|TRBJ1-3|TRBD1
TGTGCCAGCAGCCAAGACCCAGGGGGAACTGGAAACACCATATATTTT
CASSQDPGGTGNTIYF
>-|TRBV19|TRBJ1-1|-
TGTGCCAGTAGTATTACGGGGGAAATGAACACTGAAGCTTTCTTT
CASSITGEMNTEAFF
>-|TRBV11-3|TRBJ2-7|-
TGTGCCAGCAGCTTAGTGGGGGAGACATACTTC
CASSLVGETYF
>-|TRBV5-1|TRBJ2-7|TRBD2
TGCGCCAGCAGCCAAGATGGACTAGCGGCCTCCTACGAGCAGTACTTC
CASSQDGLAASYEQYF
>-|TRBV5-5|TRBJ1-1|-
TGTGCCAGCAGCCATGTATCGGGACAGAACACTGAAGCTTTCTTT
CASSHVSGQNTEAFF